Below, 25 T cell receptor beta chains from the same sample are listed, as sequenced in a study of blood T cell repertoires in COVID-19. Here immunoSEQ multiplex PCR was the method, and the copy in TCRdb shows in-frame clones only, minus some. Of some 300,000 clones in the sample, 85% to 90% were seen once. The specimen was peripheral blood. The receptor source for this set is a woman between 50 and 59 years old with COVID-19, enrolled during active disease.

The chain carries TRBV2 and TRBJ1-3; 8 nucleotides match TRBD1. The CDR3 consists of 14 residues. CDR1 is SNHLY and CDR2 is FYNNEI in the germline V gene. Losses at the gene ends were 5 bases for V and 6 bases for J; bases not matched to a gene: 6. The CDR3 nucleotides are TGTGCCAGCAGTCTAGGACAGGGCCCAAACACCATATATTTT. Protein sequence: CASSLGQGPNTIYF.

The chain links TRBV5-1 to TRBJ1-3, with 7 bases lining up with TRBD1. J was trimmed by 3 bases and V by 4 bases; bases with no gene match: 10. The CDR3 consists of 16 residues. The V gene's germline CDR1 is SGHRS and CDR2 YFSETQ. The CDR3 region has the DNA TGCGCCAGCAGCCAAGACAGGGCTACTGGTGGAAACACCATATATTTT. Translated: CASSQDRATGGNTIYF.

The chain employs TRBV11-1 and TRBJ2-1, with TRBD2 identical over 7 bases. Germline values: CDR1 SGHAT, CDR2 FQDESV (reference sequence). The length of the CDR3 is 14 residues. The V segment lost 3 bases and the J segment 12 bases; nucleotides outside the gene matches: 11. The CDR3 DNA is TGTGCCAGCAGCTTTTTAACACGGGAGGTGGGGCAGTTCTTC. Translating gives CASSFLTREVGQFF.

This clone has just one count. This chain links TRBV30 with TRBJ2-3, with D possibly matching TRBD1 (5 bases). The CDR3 spans 15 residues. V shed 2 bases and J shed 0 bases, with 12 bases lying between them. Germline assignment: CDR1 GTSNPN and CDR2 SVGIG (reference sequence). The CDR3 here is CAWSWGGSSTDTQYF. The CDR3 bases are TGTGCCTGGAGTTGGGGCGGTTCTAGCACAGATACGCAGTATTTT. The entire variable domain, with the rest obtained from reference TRBV30 and TRBJ2-3, is as follows: SQTIHQWPATLVQPVGSPLSLECTVEGTSNPNLYWYRQAAGRGLQLLFYSVGIGQISSEVPQNLSASRPQDRQFILSSKKLLLSDSGFYLCAWSWGGSSTDTQYFGPGTRLTVL.

This clone was detected only a few times. J is TRBJ1-5 and V is TRBV6-2 or TRBV6-3; 11 nucleotides line up with TRBD1. The germline CDR1 and CDR2 sequences are MNHEY and SVGEGT. The CDR3 is 17 residues long. V was clipped by 7 bases and J by 6 bases; unmatched bases: 14. The chain's CDR3 is CASIPGQGVPGAQPQHF. In DNA, the CDR3 is TGTGCCAGCATCCCGGGACAGGGGGTTCCAGGGGCTCAGCCCCAGCATTTT.

J is TRBJ1-1 and V is TRBV6-5, with D perhaps matching TRBD1 (5 bases). The CDR3 loop spans 13 amino acids. With 5 bases removed from V and 10 bases from J, the gap between germline ends came to 17 bases. Looked up from germline, CDR1 is MNHEY and CDR2 is SVGAGI. CDR3 DNA sequence: TGTGCCAGCAGTCCCCGACATTCCGGGGGAGCTTTCTTT. This gives the protein CASSPRHSGGAFF.

This clone was detected once. The chain carries TRBV11-1 and TRBJ1-1; 9 bases agree with TRBD1. Per the germline V gene, CDR1 is SGHAT and CDR2 is FQDESV (reference sequence). The CDR3 extends over 15 amino acids. V was pared by 5 bases and J by 3 bases, with 7 bases of the junction left unmatched. The CDR3, as DNA: TGTGCCAGCAGCCAACCCTGGACAGGGGACACTGAAGCTTTCTTT. Protein sequence: CASSQPWTGDTEAFF. The variable domain in full, completed from reference TRBV11-1 and TRBJ1-1, reads EAEVAQSPRYKITEKSQAVAFWCDPISGHATLYWYRQILGQGPELLVQFQDESVVDDSQLPKDRFSAERLKGVDSTLKIQPAELGDSAMYLCASSQPWTGDTEAFFGQGTRLTVV.

The chain employs TRBV7-2 and TRBJ1-6; D gene uncertain. This CDR3 contains 13 residues. The germline gives CDR1 SGHTA, CDR2 FQGNSA. With 6 bases removed from V and 11 bases from J, the gap between germline ends came to 14 bases. CDR3 region: CASSPLVHTPLHF. In DNA form, the CDR3 reads TGTGCCAGCAGTCCTCTGGTCCACACACCCCTCCACTTT.

This clone was seen only a few times. The CDR3 nucleotides are TGTGCCAGCAGTTTGGGACTAGGGTTCACAGATACGCAGTATTTT. Translating it yields CASSLGLGFTDTQYF. This sequence joins TRBV27 and TRBJ2-3; 8 nucleotides line up with TRBD2. Losses at the gene ends were 3 bases for V and 2 bases for J; bases not matched to a gene: 4. CDR1 and CDR2 (germline): MNHEY, SMNVEV (reference sequence). The CDR3 length is 15 residues.

The chain couples TRBV27 to TRBJ1-2, with TRBD1 matching 10 bases. The germline V gene encodes CDR1 MNHEY and CDR2 SMNVEV (reference sequence). CDR3 length: 19 amino acids. The trim removed 3 bases at V and 5 bases at J, leaving 18 bases unmatched. The CDR3 DNA reads TGTGCCAGCAGTTTCCGACAGGGGGCTGGAGCCCAAAACTGGTATGGCTACACCTTC. Translated, it gives CASSFRQGAGAQNWYGYTF.

The chain employs TRBV30 and TRBJ2-7; tentatively, D is TRBD2 (5 bases). Germline V lookup: CDR1 GTSNPN, CDR2 SVGIG (reference sequence). V was cut by 0 bases and J by 6 bases, with 18 bases left in between. This CDR3 comprises 15 residues. The CDR3 nucleotides read TGTGCCTGGAGTGTACAAGGTGGCCTAGCAGTCGAGCAGTACTTC. The encoded protein is CAWSVQGGLAVEQYF.

V gene TRBV9 combines with J gene TRBJ2-3, with D hard to call. V lost 1 base to trimming and J lost 3 bases, with 3 bases between them. The CDR3 runs 12 residues. CDR1 and CDR2 from the germline V gene are SGDLS and YYNGEE. The CDR3 sequence is CASSVTTDTQYF. The DNA for the CDR3 is TGTGCCAGCAGCGTAACAACAGATACGCAGTATTTT.

V usage is TRBV19 and J usage is TRBJ1-5; TRBD1 is a possible D gene (5 bases). CDR3 length equals 15 residues. The germline V and J ends were trimmed by 3 bases and 0 bases, with 9 bases remaining between them. Germline CDR1 LNHDA, CDR2 SQIVND (reference sequence). The CDR3 DNA reads TGTGCCAGTAGTATCGACGACAGTAGCAATCAGCCCCAGCATTTT. This sequence encodes CASSIDDSSNQPQHF.

The chain is built from TRBV16 and TRBJ1-3, with unresolved D. Germline lookup yields CDR1 KGHSY and CDR2 FQNENV. With 8 bases removed from V and 0 bases from J, the gap between germline ends came to 11 bases. The CDR3 runs to 14 residues. CDR3 in amino acids: CASGIYNSGNTIYF. Here the CDR3 DNA reads TGTGCCAGCGGCATATACAACTCTGGAAACACCATATATTTT.

The gene calls are TRBV5-8 and TRBJ1-1; 10 positions agree with TRBD1. This CDR3 has 18 amino acids. Germline CDR1 is SGHTS and CDR2 is YDEGEE. After removal of 1 base from V and 3 bases from J, the junction contained 12 bases not matched to a gene. The CDR3 nucleotides are TGTGCCAGCAGCTTGAGTCGCGACAGGGGGCGCATTTACACTGAAGCTTTCTTT. Translated, it gives CASSLSRDRGRIYTEAFF.

The V call is TRBV4-1, the J call TRBJ2-1; TRBD2 aligns across 10 bases. The CDR3 extends over 16 amino acids. J lost 7 bases, V lost 1 base, and 7 bases had no gene match. Germline assignment: CDR1 MGHRA and CDR2 YSYEKL. CDR3 region: CASSQGRASGRNEQFF. Written as DNA, the CDR3 is TGCGCCAGCAGCCAAGGGAGGGCTAGCGGGAGAAATGAGCAGTTCTTC.

V gene TRBV7-2 combines with J gene TRBJ2-1; D gene unclear. V lost 5 bases, J lost 6 bases, and 11 bases lay in between. The CDR3 spans 13 residues. Germline values: CDR1 SGHTA, CDR2 FQGNSA. The CDR3 region is CASSLRHINEQFF. The CDR3 DNA reads as TGTGCCAGCAGCCTTCGACATATCAATGAGCAGTTCTTC.

The chain uses TRBV18 and TRBJ1-4, with 8 positions matching TRBD1. The V gene's germline CDR1 is KGHSH and CDR2 LQKENI. The CDR3 runs to 16 residues. Trimming removed 3 bases from V and 8 bases from J; junction bases left unmatched: 11. The CDR3 DNA is TGTGCCAGCTCACCTGGTCAGGGGGCGCGGGGCGAAAAACTGTTTTTT. Translation gives CASSPGQGARGEKLFF.

This rearrangement joins TRBV7-3 to TRBJ1-1, with a weak D call TRBD1 (6 bases). Trimming took 4 bases from V and 4 from J, leaving 16 bases between them. The CDR3 is 15 amino acids. In germline, CDR1 is SGHTA, CDR2 FQGTGA. The CDR3 protein is CASSSGDRLSTEAFF. The DNA of the CDR3 is TGTGCCAGCAGCTCAGGGGACCGTCTGAGCACTGAAGCTTTCTTT.

The chain is built from TRBV10-2 and TRBJ2-7, with 10 positions matching TRBD2. V trimming: 6 bases; J trimming: 5 bases; junction bases outside the gene matches: 13. Germline V gene data show CDR1 as WSHSY and CDR2 as SAAADI. The CDR3 contains 16 residues. CDR3 sequence reads: CASSDPSSGSRNEQYF. The CDR3 DNA reads as TGCGCCAGCAGCGACCCCTCTAGCGGGAGCCGCAACGAGCAGTACTTC.

V is TRBV7-2 and J is TRBJ2-3, with D possibly being TRBD2 (6 bases). This CDR3 has 16 residues. Germline CDR1 and CDR2: SGHTA and FQGNSA. Between the trimmed V and J ends, which lost 5 bases and 0 bases, there was a span of 15 bases. The CDR3: CASSPYPGLSTDTQYF. CDR3 coding DNA: TGTGCCAGCAGCCCCTACCCGGGACTCAGCACAGATACGCAGTATTTT.

The V and J genes are TRBV5-1 and TRBJ2-7; 8 positions agree with TRBD1. Trimming at V came to 4 bases and at J to 0 bases, leaving 9 bases not matched to a gene. In germline, CDR1 is SGHRS, CDR2 YFSETQ. This CDR3 has 16 amino acids. CDR3 loop: CASSGEVGQASYEQYF. For the CDR3, the DNA is TGCGCCAGCAGCGGGGAAGTGGGACAGGCCTCCTACGAGCAGTACTTC. The entire variable domain, with the rest obtained from reference TRBV5-1 and TRBJ2-7, is as follows: KAGVTQTPRYLIKTRGQQVTLSCSPISGHRSVSWYQQTPGQGLQFLFEYFSETQRNKGNFPGRFSGRQFSNSRSEMNVSTLELGDSALYLCASSGEVGQASYEQYFGPGTRLTVT.

The chain carries TRBV7-2 and TRBJ2-1, with D maybe TRBD1 (5 bases). Germline CDR1 and CDR2: SGHTA and FQGNSA. Trimming shortened V by 7 bases and J by 8 bases, and 18 bases separated the two germline ends. The CDR3 has 14 residues. CDR3 DNA sequence: TGTGCCAGCACTAGACCCTGGGGCATCGATGAGCAGTTCTTC. Protein sequence: CASTRPWGIDEQFF.

The chain couples TRBV4-1 to TRBJ1-1, with no clear D. The CDR3 covers 15 residues. Germline V CDR1 and CDR2: MGHRA, YSYEKL. V dropped 0 bases and J dropped 1 base, with 9 bases sitting between them. The CDR3 is CASSQDVAENTEAFF. CDR3 nucleotide sequence: TGCGCCAGCAGCCAAGACGTAGCAGAGAACACTGAAGCTTTCTTT.

The chain combines TRBV19 with TRBJ2-7; 7 positions match TRBD1. Germline V gene data show CDR1 as LNHDA and CDR2 as SQIVND (reference sequence). J gave up 3 bases and V 5 bases, and 1 base lay outside the gene matches. This CDR3 spans 12 amino acids. CDR3 loop: CASSDRDYEQYF. The DNA of the CDR3 is TGTGCCAGTAGTGACAGGGACTACGAGCAGTACTTC.